This is a list of T cell receptor beta chains from one sample in a study of T cell responses to AZD1222 COVID-19 vaccine. TCRdb's table, derived via immunoSEQ multiplex PCR, lists solely in-frame clones and lacks some. Among 80,000 to 100,000 clones listed, around 85% were seen once. The material was peripheral blood, obtained on day 0 of AZD1222 vaccination. These TCRs come from an adult in good health. The CDR3 runs from the conserved cysteine through the conserved F or W. The D gene is left open where the match is weak. Clone size is given for some rows only: seen once, a few or many times, or a class if the clone is expanded.

clone_size,j_call,v_call,d_call,cdr3_aa,cdr3_nt
-,TRBJ1-2,TRBV4-2,TRBD1,CASSQGDRGYGYTF,TGTGCCAGCAGCCAAGGGGACAGGGGGTATGGCTACACCTTC
once,TRBJ2-3,TRBV3-1/TRBV3-2,TRBD2,CASSPRLAGGPSHTQYF,TGTGCCAGCAGCCCGCGACTAGCGGGGGGGCCGAGTCATACGCAGTATTTT
-,TRBJ2-5,TRBV5-6,TRBD2,CASSPSGREETQYF,TGTGCCAGCAGCCCTAGCGGGAGGGAAGAGACCCAGTACTTC
-,TRBJ2-1,TRBV5-1,-,CASSPYGGTYNEQFF,TGCGCCAGCTCCCCCTACGGAGGGACCTACAATGAGCAGTTCTTC
-,TRBJ1-1,TRBV5-1,-,CASRFQGGQNTEAFF,TGCGCCAGCAGATTCCAGGGTGGGCAGAACACTGAAGCTTTCTTT
-,TRBJ2-5,TRBV7-7,TRBD2,CASSLGNGGGQEIQYF,TGTGCCAGCAGCTTAGGAAACGGGGGGGGCCAAGAGATCCAGTACTTC
few,TRBJ1-6,TRBV11-2,-,CASSSQGTGSPLHF,TGTGCCAGCAGCTCCCAGGGTACCGGTTCACCCCTCCACTTT
-,TRBJ2-7,TRBV7-9,-,CASSLADSHYEQYF,TGTGCCAGCAGCTTAGCCGACAGCCACTACGAGCAGTACTTC
-,TRBJ1-4,TRBV5-1,-,CASSLAGGKLFF,TGCGCCAGCAGCTTGGCTGGGGGAAAACTGTTTTTT
-,TRBJ1-4,TRBV2,-,CASSDQSGPTNEKLFF,TGTGCCAGCAGTGACCAGAGTGGACCAACTAATGAAAAACTGTTTTTT
-,TRBJ1-5,TRBV30,-,CAWSIGTPSRYSNQPQHF,TGTGCCTGGAGTATTGGGACACCCTCGAGATATAGCAATCAGCCCCAGCATTTT
once,TRBJ1-1,TRBV5-1,-,CASSNNRVRVNTEAFF,TGCGCCAGCAGCAATAACAGGGTGAGGGTGAACACTGAAGCTTTCTTT
-,TRBJ1-4,TRBV5-6,-,CASSSAGRRDEKLFF,TGTGCCAGCAGTTCTGCCGGGAGACGGGATGAAAAACTGTTTTTT
-,TRBJ1-6,TRBV11-2,-,CASSPLARRFSYNSPLHF,TGTGCCAGCAGCCCTTTGGCGCGTCGATTCTCCTATAATTCACCCCTCCACTTT
-,TRBJ2-7,TRBV30,-,CASTPRTGRRVDF,TGTGCCTCGACGCCTCGAACAGGAAGGAGGGTCGACTTC
once,TRBJ1-1,TRBV19,TRBD1,CASSILQGAWITEAFF,TGTGCCAGTAGTATTCTCCAGGGGGCTTGGATCACTGAAGCTTTCTTT
few,TRBJ2-7,TRBV15,TRBD1,CATSRGGQGYEQYF,TGTGCCACCAGCAGAGGGGGACAGGGATACGAGCAGTACTTC
-,TRBJ1-6,TRBV7-9,-,CASSIRDKSSPLHF,TGTGCCAGCAGCATCCGGGACAAATCTTCACCCCTCCACTTT
-,TRBJ1-3,TRBV5-8,-,CASSGTRGPGNTIYF,TGTGCCAGCAGCGGAACCAGGGGACCTGGAAACACCATATATTTT
-,TRBJ1-1,TRBV5-1,TRBD1,CASSSLQGAGGEAFF,TGCGCCAGCAGCTCGTTACAGGGGGCAGGGGGTGAAGCTTTCTTT
-,TRBJ2-7,TRBV4-1,TRBD1,CASSQTGTGIYEQYF,TGCGCCAGCAGCCAAACCGGGACAGGGATTTACGAGCAGTACTTC
-,TRBJ1-5,TRBV6-5,TRBD1,CASSLTGGSNQPQHF,TGTGCCAGCAGCCTGACAGGGGGCTCCAATCAGCCCCAGCATTTT
-,TRBJ2-1,TRBV19,-,CASSDLTKGLSRYEQFF,TGTGCCAGTAGTGACCTCACAAAGGGACTTTCGAGATATGAGCAGTTCTTC
-,TRBJ1-5,TRBV19,-,CASSGLLSNQPQHF,TGTGCCAGTAGTGGTCTTTTAAGCAATCAGCCCCAGCATTTT
-,TRBJ1-1,TRBV6-1,TRBD1,CASSELTGAGAEAFF,TGTGCCAGCAGTGAACTGACAGGGGCAGGCGCTGAAGCTTTCTTT
-,TRBJ1-1,TRBV6-2/TRBV6-3,-,CASSYRQNTEAFF,TGTGCCAGCAGTTACAGGCAGAACACTGAAGCTTTCTTT
-,TRBJ2-3,TRBV6-1,TRBD1,CASSEQTGRTDTQYF,TGTGCCAGCAGTGAACAGACAGGGCGCACAGATACGCAGTATTTT
-,TRBJ1-1,TRBV19,-,CASSFRPDSRMNTEAFF,TGTGCCAGTAGTTTCCGGCCTGATTCCCGCATGAACACTGAAGCTTTCTTT
-,TRBJ1-1,TRBV4-1,-,CASRRSGRDTEAFF,TGCGCCAGCAGGAGATCAGGGAGGGACACTGAAGCTTTCTTT
-,TRBJ2-3,TRBV9,-,CASSVSNSGTQYF,TGTGCCAGCAGCGTATCCAACTCGGGCACGCAGTATTTT
-,TRBJ1-2,TRBV9,TRBD1,CASSVGPQGDGYTF,TGTGCCAGCAGCGTAGGGCCACAGGGGGATGGCTACACCTTC
-,TRBJ1-1,TRBV10-2,-,CASSDPNTEAFF,TGCGCCAGCAGTGACCCCAACACTGAAGCTTTCTTT
-,TRBJ1-1,TRBV12-3/TRBV12-4,-,CASSPGLNTEAFF,TGTGCCAGCAGCCCCGGACTGAACACTGAAGCTTTCTTT
once,TRBJ1-6,TRBV7-2,-,CASSLTGPGVAPLHF,TGTGCCAGCAGCTTAACGGGCCCAGGCGTGGCACCCCTCCACTTT
-,TRBJ2-1,TRBV19,-,CASSITALKGNEQFF,TGTGCCAGTAGTATTACAGCGTTAAAGGGCAATGAGCAGTTCTTC
once,TRBJ2-3,TRBV11-3,-,CASRSRDGTDTQYF,TGTGCCAGCAGATCCAGGGACGGCACAGATACGCAGTATTTT
-,TRBJ2-7,TRBV18,-,CASSPSGIYEQYF,TGTGCCAGCTCACCATCAGGGATTTACGAGCAGTACTTC
-,TRBJ2-7,TRBV27,-,CASSNRQISEQYF,TGTGCCAGCAGTAACCGACAGATTTCCGAGCAGTACTTC
-,TRBJ1-3,TRBV5-4,-,CASRVFSGNTIYF,TGTGCCAGCAGAGTGTTCTCTGGAAACACCATATATTTT
-,TRBJ2-1,TRBV29-1,TRBD2,CSVDGTSGGLNEQFF,TGCAGCGTTGACGGGACTAGCGGGGGGTTGAATGAGCAGTTCTTC
-,TRBJ1-3,TRBV5-1,TRBD1,CASSLATGGNTIYF,TGCGCCAGCAGCTTGGCGACAGGGGGCAACACCATATATTTT
-,TRBJ2-2,TRBV27,-,CASSYVLGVRELFF,TGTGCCAGCAGTTATGTGCTAGGGGTCCGGGAGCTGTTTTTT
-,TRBJ1-4,TRBV5-1,TRBD1,CASRVNDRENEKLFF,TGCGCCAGCAGAGTGAATGACAGGGAAAATGAAAAACTGTTTTTT
-,TRBJ2-3,TRBV5-4,-,CASSFAKVYGTDTQYF,TGTGCCAGCAGCTTCGCCAAGGTCTATGGCACAGATACGCAGTATTTT
few,TRBJ2-2,TRBV7-9,-,CASSLVSGSGELFF,TGTGCCAGCAGCTTAGTTTCCGGGTCCGGGGAGCTGTTTTTT
-,TRBJ2-5,TRBV6-5,-,CASSYGGRRETQYF,TGTGCCAGCAGTTACGGGGGACGGCGGGAGACCCAGTACTTC
-,TRBJ2-7,TRBV7-6,-,CASSPGEYEQYF,TGTGCCAGCAGCCCGGGGGAGTACGAGCAGTACTTC
-,TRBJ1-4,TRBV11-2,-,CASSRNAGDEKLFF,TGTGCCAGCAGCCGCAACGCAGGTGATGAAAAACTGTTTTTT
-,TRBJ1-2,TRBV7-9,-,CASSVDSYGYTF,TGTGCCAGCAGCGTCGACAGCTATGGCTACACCTTC
few,TRBJ1-5,TRBV6-1,-,CASSENQPQHF,TGTGCCAGCAGTGAAAATCAGCCCCAGCATTTT
-,TRBJ1-2,TRBV5-1,TRBD1,CASSPRSGGALGGYGYTF,TGCGCCAGCAGCCCCCGGTCAGGGGGAGCCTTGGGGGGGTATGGCTACACCTTC
-,TRBJ2-6,TRBV6-6,-,CASSHYRQGLAGANVLTF,TGTGCCAGCAGTCATTACAGACAGGGACTGGCTGGGGCCAACGTCCTGACTTTC
-,TRBJ1-2,TRBV15,TRBD1,CATSRDRGTDRGHGYTF,TGTGCCACCAGCAGAGACCGAGGGACCGACAGGGGACACGGCTACACCTTC
once,TRBJ2-3,TRBV12-5,TRBD2,CASGPSSGATDTQYF,TGTGCTAGTGGTCCATCTAGCGGCGCCACAGATACGCAGTATTTT
-,TRBJ1-2,TRBV27,-,CASRETGEVDYGYTF,TGTGCCAGCAGGGAGACTGGCGAGGTCGACTATGGCTACACCTTC
-,TRBJ1-1,TRBV19,TRBD1,CASSRTGFAFF,TGTGCCAGTAGTCGGACAGGGTTCGCTTTCTTT
-,TRBJ1-4,TRBV29-1,TRBD1,CSVEWTGSNEKLFF,TGCAGCGTCGAATGGACAGGGAGTAATGAAAAACTGTTTTTT
-,TRBJ1-1,TRBV27,-,CASLPRVGGAEAFF,TGTGCCAGCCTACCTCGGGTGGGAGGCGCTGAAGCTTTCTTT
-,TRBJ2-3,TRBV19,TRBD2,CACRGGRRDTQYF,TGTGCCTGTCGGGGAGGGCGGAGGGATACGCAGTATTTT
-,TRBJ1-5,TRBV6-2/TRBV6-3,TRBD1,CASSSGTGVGQPQHF,TGTGCCAGCAGTTCCGGGACAGGGGTGGGACAGCCCCAGCATTTT